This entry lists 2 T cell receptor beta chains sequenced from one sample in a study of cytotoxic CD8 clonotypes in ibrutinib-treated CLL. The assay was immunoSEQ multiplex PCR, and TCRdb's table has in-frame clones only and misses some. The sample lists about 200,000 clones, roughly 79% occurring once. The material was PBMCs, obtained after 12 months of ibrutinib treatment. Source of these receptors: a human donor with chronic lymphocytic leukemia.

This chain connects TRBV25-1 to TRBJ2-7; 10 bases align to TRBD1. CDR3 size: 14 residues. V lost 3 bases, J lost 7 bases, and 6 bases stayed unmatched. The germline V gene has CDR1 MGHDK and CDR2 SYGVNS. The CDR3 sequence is CASSDKDRGREQYF. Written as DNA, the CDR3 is TGTGCCAGCAGTGATAAGGACAGGGGGAGAGAGCAGTACTTC.

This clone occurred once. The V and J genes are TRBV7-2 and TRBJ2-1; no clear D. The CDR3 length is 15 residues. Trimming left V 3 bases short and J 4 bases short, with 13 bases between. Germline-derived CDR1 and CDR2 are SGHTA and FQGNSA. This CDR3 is CASSFRGPSYNEQFF. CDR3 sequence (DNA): TGTGCCAGCAGCTTTCGTGGGCCCTCATACAATGAGCAGTTCTTC.